Listed below are T cell receptor beta chains from one sample, sequenced in a study of cytomegalovirus exposure and HLA in healthy donors. TCRdb's copy holds only in-frame clones and misses some; the assay was immunoSEQ multiplex PCR. The sample holds some 150,000 clones, around 80% seen once. The specimen sequenced was PBMCs. These receptors came from a woman aged 40-49 years in good health and CMV-seronegative. Each CDR3 is given with its conserved first and last residue. D genes are given only for firm matches. Not every row has a clone size; where given, it reads once, few, many or a size class.

d_call,cdr3_length,j_call,clone_size,v_call,cdr3_nt,cdr3_aa
TRBD1,16,TRBJ1-1,once,TRBV5-4,TGTGCCAGCAGCTTGGCCGTACAGGGGGCGAACACTGAAGCTTTCTTT,CASSLAVQGANTEAFF
TRBD1,17,TRBJ1-5,NA,TRBV7-9,TGTGCCAGCAGCCCGGGGACAGGGCTGAATAGCAATCAGCCCCAGCATTTT,CASSPGTGLNSNQPQHF
NA,15,TRBJ2-7,NA,TRBV11-2,TGTGCCAGCAGCTTCGACTATTTCGAGGTGCACGAGCAGTACTTC,CASSFDYFEVHEQYF
NA,14,TRBJ2-3,NA,TRBV27,TGTGCCAGCAGTTTACTACAGCAAACAGATACGCAGTATTTT,CASSLLQQTDTQYF
TRBD1,16,TRBJ1-5,once,TRBV2,TGTGCCAGCAGTAGTCAGGGGGCAAATAGCAATCAGCCCCAGCATTTT,CASSSQGANSNQPQHF
NA,14,TRBJ2-1,NA,TRBV5-1,TGCGCCAGCAGCTTGGACAGCTCCTACAATGAGCAGTTCTTC,CASSLDSSYNEQFF
TRBD1,18,TRBJ2-2,NA,TRBV9,TGTGCCAGCACAATAGGCCCCCCGACAGGGGGCCAAACCGGGGAGCTGTTTTTT,CASTIGPPTGGQTGELFF
NA,14,TRBJ1-6,NA,TRBV7-6,TGTGCCAGCAGCTTAAGGGGAGGGAATTCACCCCTCCACTTT,CASSLRGGNSPLHF
NA,15,TRBJ1-1,NA,TRBV7-9,TGTGCCAGCAGCCAAGTCTCCCGGGGGACGACTGAAGCTTTCTTT,CASSQVSRGTTEAFF
TRBD2,13,TRBJ2-1,few,TRBV30,TGTGCCTGGAGGGTTGCGGGAGTCACTGAGCAGTTCTTC,CAWRVAGVTEQFF
TRBD1,13,TRBJ1-1,NA,TRBV5-1,TGCGCCAGCAGACCTCAGGGGGCTACTGAAGCTTTCTTT,CASRPQGATEAFF
NA,11,TRBJ1-4,NA,TRBV2,TGTGCCAGCAGGGGGGGTGAAAAACTGTTTTTT,CASRGGEKLFF
TRBD1,17,TRBJ2-1,NA,TRBV28,TGTGCCAGCAGCCTGCTAGGAAGAGGGGGCTTGGACAATGAGCAGTTCTTC,CASSLLGRGGLDNEQFF
NA,13,TRBJ1-4,NA,TRBV5-1,TGCGCCAGCACAAGAGGGTTTAATGAAAAACTGTTTTTT,CASTRGFNEKLFF
TRBD2,14,TRBJ2-7,NA,TRBV2,TGTGCCAGCAGATTTAGCGGGAGGTTGGACGAGCAGTACTTC,CASRFSGRLDEQYF
TRBD2,16,TRBJ2-5,NA,TRBV7-2,TGTGCCAGCAGCCTAAATAACGCGGGAGGCAGGGAGACCCAGTACTTC,CASSLNNAGGRETQYF
NA,16,TRBJ2-5,NA,TRBV27,TGTGCCAGCAGTTTATCTCCCGGGACATTCCAAGAGACCCAGTACTTC,CASSLSPGTFQETQYF